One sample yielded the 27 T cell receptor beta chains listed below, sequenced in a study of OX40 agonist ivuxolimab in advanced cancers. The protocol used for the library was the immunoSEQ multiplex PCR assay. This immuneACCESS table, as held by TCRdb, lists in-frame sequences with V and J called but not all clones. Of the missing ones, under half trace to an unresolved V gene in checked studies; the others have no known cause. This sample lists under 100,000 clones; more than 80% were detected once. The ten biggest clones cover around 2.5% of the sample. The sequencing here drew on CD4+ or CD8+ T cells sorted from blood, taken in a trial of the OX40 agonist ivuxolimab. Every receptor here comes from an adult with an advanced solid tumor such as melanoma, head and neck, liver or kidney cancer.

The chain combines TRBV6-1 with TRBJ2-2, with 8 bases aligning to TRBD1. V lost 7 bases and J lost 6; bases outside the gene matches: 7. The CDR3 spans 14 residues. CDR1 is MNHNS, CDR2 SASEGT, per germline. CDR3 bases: TGTGCCAGCATTAGGGCAGGGGGCTCCGGGGAGCTGTTTTTT. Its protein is CASIRAGGSGELFF.

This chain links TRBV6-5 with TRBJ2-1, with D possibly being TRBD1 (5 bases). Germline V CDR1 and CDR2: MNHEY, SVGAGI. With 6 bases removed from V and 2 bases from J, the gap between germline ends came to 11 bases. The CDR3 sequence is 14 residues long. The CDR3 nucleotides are TGTGCCAGCAGCTTGACAGATACCTACAATGAGCAGTTCTTC. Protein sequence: CASSLTDTYNEQFF.

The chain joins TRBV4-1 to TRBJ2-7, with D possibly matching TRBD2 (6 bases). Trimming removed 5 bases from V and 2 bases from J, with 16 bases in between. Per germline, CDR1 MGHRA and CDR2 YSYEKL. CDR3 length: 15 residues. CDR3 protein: CASSAIGRGTYEQYF. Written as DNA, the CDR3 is TGCGCCAGCAGCGCCATAGGGCGGGGAACCTACGAGCAGTACTTC.

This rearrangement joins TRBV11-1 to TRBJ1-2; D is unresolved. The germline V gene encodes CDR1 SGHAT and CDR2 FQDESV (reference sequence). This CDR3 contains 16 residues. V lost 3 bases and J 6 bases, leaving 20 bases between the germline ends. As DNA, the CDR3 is TGTGCCAGCAGCTTGGGCGCGGTTAGTAGCTCTGATGGCTACACCTTC. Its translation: CASSLGAVSSSDGYTF.

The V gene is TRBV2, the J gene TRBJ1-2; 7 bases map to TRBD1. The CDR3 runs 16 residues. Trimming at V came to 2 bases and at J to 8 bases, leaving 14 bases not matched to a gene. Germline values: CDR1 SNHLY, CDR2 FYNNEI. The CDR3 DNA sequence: TGTGCCAGCAGTGAATCTTTAGAGGCAGGGGGAAAAGGCTACACCTTC. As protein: CASSESLEAGGKGYTF.

The CDR3 protein is CASSIGHNSPLHF. CDR3 in DNA: TGTGCCAGTAGTATCGGGCACAATTCACCCCTCCACTTT. The J gene is TRBJ1-6, the V gene TRBV19; D not certain. Germline V CDR1 and CDR2: LNHDA, SQIVND (reference sequence). The CDR3 is 13 residues long. The germline V and J ends were trimmed by 3 bases and 7 bases, with 7 bases remaining between them.

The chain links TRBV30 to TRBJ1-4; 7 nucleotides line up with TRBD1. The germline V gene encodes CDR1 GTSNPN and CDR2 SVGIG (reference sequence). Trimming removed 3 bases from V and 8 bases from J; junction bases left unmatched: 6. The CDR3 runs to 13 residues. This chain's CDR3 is CAWSRGFREKLFF. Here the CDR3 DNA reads TGTGCCTGGAGCAGGGGGTTTAGGGAAAAACTGTTTTTT.

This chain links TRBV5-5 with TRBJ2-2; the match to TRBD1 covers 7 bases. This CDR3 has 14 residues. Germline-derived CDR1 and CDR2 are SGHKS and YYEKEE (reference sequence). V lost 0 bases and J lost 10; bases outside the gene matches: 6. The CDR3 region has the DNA TGTGCCAGCAGCTTGGATAGGGGGCTTTCGGAGCTGTTTTTT. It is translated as CASSLDRGLSELFF.

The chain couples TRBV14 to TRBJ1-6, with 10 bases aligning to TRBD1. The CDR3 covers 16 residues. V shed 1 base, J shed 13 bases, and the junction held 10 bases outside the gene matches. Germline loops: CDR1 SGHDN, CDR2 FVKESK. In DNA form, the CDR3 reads TGTGCCAGCAGCCAAGGCGGGACAGGGGTGGGCTCGCCCCTCCACTTT. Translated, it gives CASSQGGTGVGSPLHF. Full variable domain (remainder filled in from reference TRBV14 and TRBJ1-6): EAGVTQFPSHSVIEKGQTVTLRCDPISGHDNLYWYRRVMGKEIKFLLHFVKESKQDESGMPNNRFLAERTGGTYSTLKVQPAELEDSGVYFCASSQGGTGVGSPLHFGNGTRLTVT.

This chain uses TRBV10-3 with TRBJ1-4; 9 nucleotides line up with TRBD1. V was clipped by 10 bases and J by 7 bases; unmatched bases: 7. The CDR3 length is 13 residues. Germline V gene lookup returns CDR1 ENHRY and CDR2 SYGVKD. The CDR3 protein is CATGDREGEKLFF. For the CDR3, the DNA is TGTGCCACGGGGGACAGGGAGGGTGAAAAACTGTTTTTT.

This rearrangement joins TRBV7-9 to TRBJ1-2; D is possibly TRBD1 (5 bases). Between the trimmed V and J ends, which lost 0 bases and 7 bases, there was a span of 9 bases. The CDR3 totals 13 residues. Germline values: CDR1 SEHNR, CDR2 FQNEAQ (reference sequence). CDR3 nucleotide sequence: TGTGCCAGCAGCTTAGCAGGGGACCTTGGCTACACCTTC. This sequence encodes CASSLAGDLGYTF.

CDR3 nucleotide sequence: TGTGCCAGCAGCTTTCAATACGGTCAGAGTGAACCCCTCCACTTT. Translated, it gives CASSFQYGQSEPLHF. The V gene is TRBV5-6, the J gene TRBJ1-6; D gene uncertain. Looked up from germline, CDR1 is SGHDT and CDR2 is YYEEEE. The V and J ends lost 2 bases and 12 bases respectively, with 18 bases between them. CDR3 size: 15 residues.

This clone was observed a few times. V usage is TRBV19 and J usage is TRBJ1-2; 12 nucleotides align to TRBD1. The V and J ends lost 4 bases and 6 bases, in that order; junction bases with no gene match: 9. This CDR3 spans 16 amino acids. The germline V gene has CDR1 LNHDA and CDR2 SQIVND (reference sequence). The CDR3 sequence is CASSTTGTGGGHGYTF. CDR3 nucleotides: TGTGCCAGTAGTACGACCGGGACAGGGGGCGGCCATGGCTACACCTTC.

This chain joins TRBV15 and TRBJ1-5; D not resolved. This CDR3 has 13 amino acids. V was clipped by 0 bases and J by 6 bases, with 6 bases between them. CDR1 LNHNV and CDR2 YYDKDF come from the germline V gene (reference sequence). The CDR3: CATSRDPVQPQHF. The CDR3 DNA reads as TGTGCCACCAGCAGAGATCCGGTTCAGCCCCAGCATTTT.

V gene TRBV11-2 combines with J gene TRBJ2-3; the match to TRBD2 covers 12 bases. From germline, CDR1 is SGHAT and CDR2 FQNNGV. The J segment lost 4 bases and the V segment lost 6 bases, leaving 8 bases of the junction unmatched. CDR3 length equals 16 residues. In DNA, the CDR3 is TGTGCCAGCAGTTCATCTAGGACTAGCGGGGCAGATACGCAGTATTTT. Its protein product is CASSSSRTSGADTQYF.

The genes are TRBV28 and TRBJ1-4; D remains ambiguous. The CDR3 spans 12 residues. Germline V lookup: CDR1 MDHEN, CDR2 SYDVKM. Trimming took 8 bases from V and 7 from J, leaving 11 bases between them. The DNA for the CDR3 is TGTGCCAGCGGAAGGGCGGGTGAAAAACTGTTTTTT. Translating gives CASGRAGEKLFF.

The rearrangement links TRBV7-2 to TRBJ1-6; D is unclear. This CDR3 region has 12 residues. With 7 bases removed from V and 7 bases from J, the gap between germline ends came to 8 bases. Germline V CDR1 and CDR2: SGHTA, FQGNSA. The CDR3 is CASTLSNSPLHF. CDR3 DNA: TGTGCCAGCACGTTGAGCAATTCACCCCTCCACTTT.

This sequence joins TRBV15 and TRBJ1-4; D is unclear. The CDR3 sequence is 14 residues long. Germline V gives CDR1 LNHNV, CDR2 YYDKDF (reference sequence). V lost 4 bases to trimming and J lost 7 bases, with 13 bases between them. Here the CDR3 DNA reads TGTGCCACCAGCACCCTTGCGGGTGGTGAAAAACTGTTTTTT. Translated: CATSTLAGGEKLFF.

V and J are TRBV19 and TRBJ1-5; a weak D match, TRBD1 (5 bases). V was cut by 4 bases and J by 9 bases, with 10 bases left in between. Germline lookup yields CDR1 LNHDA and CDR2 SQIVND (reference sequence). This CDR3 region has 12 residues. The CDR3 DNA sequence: TGTGCCAGTAGTAACCAAGGGACGCCCCAGCATTTT. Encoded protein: CASSNQGTPQHF.

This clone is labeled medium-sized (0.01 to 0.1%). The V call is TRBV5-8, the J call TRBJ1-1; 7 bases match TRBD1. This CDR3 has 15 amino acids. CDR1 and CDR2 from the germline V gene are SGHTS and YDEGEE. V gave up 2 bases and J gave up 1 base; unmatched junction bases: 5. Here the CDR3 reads CASSFTGDGNTEAFF. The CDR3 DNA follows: TGTGCCAGCAGCTTTACAGGGGATGGGAACACTGAAGCTTTCTTT.

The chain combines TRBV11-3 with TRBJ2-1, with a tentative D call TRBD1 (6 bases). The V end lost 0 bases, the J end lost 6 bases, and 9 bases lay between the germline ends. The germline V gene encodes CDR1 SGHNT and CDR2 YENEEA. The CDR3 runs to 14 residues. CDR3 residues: CASSLDQGTNEQFF. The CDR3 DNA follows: TGTGCCAGCAGCTTAGATCAGGGGACCAATGAGCAGTTCTTC.

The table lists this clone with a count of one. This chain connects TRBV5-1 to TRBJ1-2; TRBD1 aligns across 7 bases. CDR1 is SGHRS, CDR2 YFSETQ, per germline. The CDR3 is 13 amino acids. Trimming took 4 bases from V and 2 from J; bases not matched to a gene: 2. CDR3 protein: CASSEGQNYGYTF. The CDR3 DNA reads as TGCGCCAGCAGCGAGGGACAGAACTATGGCTACACCTTC.

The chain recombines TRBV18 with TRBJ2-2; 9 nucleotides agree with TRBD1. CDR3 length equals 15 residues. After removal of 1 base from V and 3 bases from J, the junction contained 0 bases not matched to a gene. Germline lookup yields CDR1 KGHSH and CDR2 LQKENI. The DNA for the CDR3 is TGTGCCAGCTCACCACGACAGGGGGACACCGGGGAGCTGTTTTTT. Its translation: CASSPRQGDTGELFF.

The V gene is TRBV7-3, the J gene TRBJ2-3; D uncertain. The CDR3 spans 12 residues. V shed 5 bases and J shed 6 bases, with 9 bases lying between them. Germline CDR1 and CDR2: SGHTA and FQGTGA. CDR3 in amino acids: CASSPNGDTQYF. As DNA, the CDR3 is TGTGCCAGCAGCCCTAACGGGGATACGCAGTATTTT.

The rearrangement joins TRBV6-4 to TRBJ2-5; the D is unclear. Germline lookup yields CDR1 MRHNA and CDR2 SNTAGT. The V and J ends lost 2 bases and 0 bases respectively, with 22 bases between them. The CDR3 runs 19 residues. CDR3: CASSDGIRRSIVNQETQYF. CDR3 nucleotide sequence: TGTGCCAGCAGTGACGGTATACGGCGCTCCATTGTGAACCAAGAGACCCAGTACTTC.

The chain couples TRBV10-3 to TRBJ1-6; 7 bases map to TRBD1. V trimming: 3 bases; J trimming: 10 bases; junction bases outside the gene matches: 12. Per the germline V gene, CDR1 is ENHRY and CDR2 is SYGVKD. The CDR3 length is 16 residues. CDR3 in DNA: TGTGCCATCAGTGATACGTGGGGACAGCTTTTATCACCCCTCCACTTT. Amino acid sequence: CAISDTWGQLLSPLHF.

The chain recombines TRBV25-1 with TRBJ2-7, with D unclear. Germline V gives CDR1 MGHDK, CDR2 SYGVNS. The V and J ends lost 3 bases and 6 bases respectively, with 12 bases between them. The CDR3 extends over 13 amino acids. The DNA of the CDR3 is TGTGCCAGCAGTGATTTCCCCCCGGCCGAGCAGTACTTC. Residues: CASSDFPPAEQYF.